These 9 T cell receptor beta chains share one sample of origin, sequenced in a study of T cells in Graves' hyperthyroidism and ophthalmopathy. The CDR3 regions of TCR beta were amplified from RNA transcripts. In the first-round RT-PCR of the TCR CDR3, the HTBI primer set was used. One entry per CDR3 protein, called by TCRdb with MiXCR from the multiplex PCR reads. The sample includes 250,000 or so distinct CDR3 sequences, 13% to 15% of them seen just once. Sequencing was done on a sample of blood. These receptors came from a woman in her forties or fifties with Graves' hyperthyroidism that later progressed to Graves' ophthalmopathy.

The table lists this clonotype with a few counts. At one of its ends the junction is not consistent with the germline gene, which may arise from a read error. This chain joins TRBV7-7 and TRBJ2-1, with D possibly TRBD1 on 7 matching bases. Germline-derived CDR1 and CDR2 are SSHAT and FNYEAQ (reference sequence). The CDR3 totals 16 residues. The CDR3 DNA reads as TGTGCTAGCAGCCCCCGTACGCGGGACAGATACAATGAGCAGTTCTTC. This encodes CASSPRTRDRYNEQFF. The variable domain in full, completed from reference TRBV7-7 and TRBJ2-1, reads GAGVSQSPRYKVTKRGQDVTLRCDPISSHATLYWYQQALGQGPEFLTYFNYEAQPDKSGLPSDRFSAERPEGSISTLTIQRTEQRDSAMYRCASSPRTRDRYNEQFFGPGTRLTVL.

The CDR3 DNA sequence: TGTGCCAGCAGTTGGCAGGTAGCCCCCCGAGGTGAAAAACTGTTTTTT. Protein: CASSWQVAPRGEKLFF. The chain uses TRBV6-1 and TRBJ1-4; D not resolved. The CDR3 sequence is 16 residues long. CDR1 MNHNS and CDR2 SASEGT come from the germline V gene. Trimming cost V 5 bases and J 7 bases, with 20 bases left between them.

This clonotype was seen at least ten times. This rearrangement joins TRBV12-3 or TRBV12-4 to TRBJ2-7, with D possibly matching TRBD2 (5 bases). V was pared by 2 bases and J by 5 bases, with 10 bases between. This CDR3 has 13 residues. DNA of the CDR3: TGTGCCAGCAGTTTAAGAGGGCCCGACGAGCAGTACTTC. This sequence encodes CASSLRGPDEQYF.

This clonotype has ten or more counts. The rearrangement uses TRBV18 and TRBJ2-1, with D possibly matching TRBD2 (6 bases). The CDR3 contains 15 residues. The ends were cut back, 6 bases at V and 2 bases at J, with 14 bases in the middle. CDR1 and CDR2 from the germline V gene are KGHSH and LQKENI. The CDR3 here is CASSSLAPPYNEQFF. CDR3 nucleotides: TGTGCCAGCTCGTCCCTAGCGCCTCCCTACAATGAGCAGTTCTTC.

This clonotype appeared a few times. DNA for the CDR3: TGTGCCAGCAGTGCGGGACAGGGAGACTACGAGCAGTACTTC. This sequence encodes CASSAGQGDYEQYF. This chain uses TRBV25-1 with TRBJ2-7, with TRBD1 identical over 9 bases. V trimming: 4 bases; J trimming: 3 bases; junction bases outside the gene matches: 4. Germline V gene lookup returns CDR1 MGHDK and CDR2 SYGVNS. The CDR3 length is 14 residues.

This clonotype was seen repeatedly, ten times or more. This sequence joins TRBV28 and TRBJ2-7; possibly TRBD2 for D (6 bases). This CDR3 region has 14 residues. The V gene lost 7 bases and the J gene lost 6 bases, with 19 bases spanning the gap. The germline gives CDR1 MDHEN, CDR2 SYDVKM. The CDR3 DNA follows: TGTGCCAGCATCGCGGGACTCGGCTTTGGCGAGCAGTACTTC. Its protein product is CASIAGLGFGEQYF.

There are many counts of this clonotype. In DNA form, the CDR3 reads TGTGCCACAACCCGACAGGGCCACGAGCAGTACTTC. It encodes CATTRQGHEQYF. This chain links TRBV2 with TRBJ2-7; TRBD1 matches 7 bases. There are 12 residues in the CDR3. V was pared by 10 bases and J by 5 bases, with 8 bases of the junction left unmatched. CDR1 is SNHLY and CDR2 is FYNNEI in the germline V gene.

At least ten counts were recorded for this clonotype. For the CDR3, the DNA is TGCAGTGCCACGTTGGGACCAGGGGGGCAAGAGACCCAGTACTTC. It specifies CSATLGPGGQETQYF. The chain has TRBV20-1 and TRBJ2-5; possible D gene TRBD1, 7 bases. Germline values: CDR1 DFQATT, CDR2 SNEGSKA (reference sequence). There are 15 residues in the CDR3. V was pared by 6 bases and J by 2 bases, with 19 bases between.

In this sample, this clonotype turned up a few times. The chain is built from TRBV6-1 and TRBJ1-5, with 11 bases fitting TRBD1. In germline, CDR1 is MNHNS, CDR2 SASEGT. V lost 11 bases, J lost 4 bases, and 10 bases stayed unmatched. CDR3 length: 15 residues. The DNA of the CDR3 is TGTGCCGCCGGATCCGGGACAGGGGGAAATCAGCCCCAGCATTTT. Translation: CAAGSGTGGNQPQHF.